The present T cell receptor (beta chain) was sequenced within a study of blood T cell repertoires in COVID-19. Study-level background: The samples span acute and convalescent COVID-19 from the United States, Italy and Spain. In each case, the material was cDNA or gDNA derived from T cells, B-cell-depleted T cells, or PBMCs.

Original methodology: Researchers report that nucleated cell counts were estimated from reference gene primer amplification. Data came from immunoSEQ multiplex PCR; TCRdb stores just in-frame clones and leaves some out. V and J calls and clone size are given by that table; D and trimming were obtained from the DNA. Among about 120,000 clones listed, around 77% were seen once. Germline V gives CDR1 KGHSH, CDR2 LQKENI. Trimming removed 1 base from V and 1 base from J; junction bases left unmatched: 4. The CDR3 runs 16 residues. The specimen was peripheral blood. This receptor was identified in a human donor in a cohort sampled during active COVID-19. The J gene is TRBJ1-3, the V gene TRBV18, with 7 bases identical to TRBD1. The CDR3 region has the DNA TGTGCCAGCTCACCACAGGGGGCATTATCTGGAAACACCATATATTTT. Translation gives CASSPQGALSGNTIYF.